The 11 T cell receptor beta chains in this list originate from one sample, sequenced in a study of T-cell reconstitution after alpha-beta-depleted transplantation in children (TCRdb year 2016). Libraries were made using PCR. Instrument on record: Illumina HiSeq 2500. Molecular barcoding was employed in the preparation of TCR libraries, with unique molecular identifiers being used to normalize TCRbeta repertoire quantification. TCRdb redid the processing of the public reads, applying fastp at Q25 and MiXCR, and retained in-frame beta chains. Every entry covers one CDR3 protein and lists the most common genes and DNA from its rows. This sample comprises 250,000 to 350,000 distinct CDR3 sequences, about 10% of them detected only once. The ten largest clones add up to about a tenth of the sample. The input for sequencing was PBMCs from the stem cell graft donor, taken from the stem cell graft. The receptors originated from a human donor who donated a stem cell graft to a child with SCID.

V gene TRBV5-1 combines with J gene TRBJ2-7; TRBD1 matches 8 bases. This CDR3 is built from 15 residues. CDR1 and CDR2 (germline): SGHRS, YFSETQ. V was clipped by 3 bases and J by 2 bases; unmatched bases: 7. CDR3 in DNA: TGCGCCAGCAGCTCCGAGCCGGGACAGGCCTACGAGCAGTACTTC. It codes for CASSSEPGQAYEQYF.

This clonotype has just a few counts. The rearrangement links TRBV12-3 or TRBV12-4 to TRBJ2-6; TRBD1 or TRBD2 may be the D gene (5 bases each). The CDR3 is made up of 21 amino acids. V was cut by 2 bases and J by 0 bases, with 23 bases left in between. The CDR3 region is CASSLRDRKDQPYSGANVLTF. The CDR3 DNA reads as TGTGCCAGCAGTTTAAGGGACCGAAAAGATCAGCCCTACTCTGGGGCCAACGTCCTGACTTTC.

This clonotype occurred a few times. The chain is built from TRBV12-3 or TRBV12-4 and TRBJ2-2; tentatively, D is TRBD1 (5 bases). The CDR3 has 13 amino acids. Trimming pared 6 bases from V and 3 bases from J, leaving 8 bases between. The DNA for the CDR3 is TGTGCCAGCAGACCCAGGGACACCGGGGAGCTGTTTTTT. This codes for CASRPRDTGELFF.

The rearrangement joins TRBV9 to TRBJ2-1; possibly TRBD1 or TRBD2 for D (5 bases each). Trimming left V 0 bases short and J 3 bases short, with 7 bases between. The CDR3 contains 14 residues. Germline V gene data show CDR1 as SGDLS and CDR2 as YYNGEE. CDR3 loop: CASSVGGGYNEQFF. In nucleotides, the CDR3 is TGTGCCAGCAGCGTAGGTGGGGGCTACAATGAGCAGTTCTTC.

In its sample, this clonotype was seen a few times. V gene TRBV6-1 combines with J gene TRBJ2-7; D gene unclear. V gave up 4 bases and J gave up 3 bases, with 13 bases separating them. The CDR3 length is 14 residues. From germline, CDR1 is MNHNS and CDR2 SASEGT. In DNA form, the CDR3 reads TGTGCCAGCAGTGTCCCTATTAATATCTACGAGCAGTACTTC. Translation: CASSVPINIYEQYF.

This clonotype was found a few times. The chain recombines TRBV5-5 with TRBJ2-5; perhaps TRBD1 as D (6 bases). The CDR3 runs to 14 residues. From germline, CDR1 is SGHKS and CDR2 YYEKEE (reference sequence). Trimming removed 2 bases from V and 4 bases from J, with 12 bases in between. The CDR3 coding sequence is TGTGCCAGCAGCTTAGACAGGTTCCGAGAGACCCAGTACTTC. It is translated as CASSLDRFRETQYF.

This clonotype was counted only a few times. The rearrangement links TRBV3-1 to TRBJ2-5, with TRBD2 matching 10 bases. Germline loops: CDR1 LGHDT, CDR2 YNNKEL (reference sequence). The CDR3 sequence is 14 residues long. The V segment lost 1 base and the J segment 13 bases; nucleotides outside the gene matches: 9. For the CDR3, the DNA is TGTGCCAGCAGCCAAGTGACTAGCGGGTTGGAGTTGTACTTC. The encoded protein is CASSQVTSGLELYF.

This chain links TRBV6-5 with TRBJ1-1, with TRBD1 as a possible D gene (5 bases). This CDR3 is built from 12 residues. The V gene lost 5 bases and the J gene lost 10 bases, with 14 bases spanning the gap. Germline CDR1 is MNHEY and CDR2 is SVGAGI. CDR3 protein: CASSASRVPAFF. DNA of the CDR3: TGTGCCAGCAGTGCATCCAGGGTTCCAGCTTTCTTT.

The gene calls are TRBV12-3 or TRBV12-4 and TRBJ2-5; D may be TRBD2 (5 bases). Trimming pared 6 bases from V and 5 bases from J, leaving 16 bases between. The CDR3 has 14 amino acids. The CDR3 reads CASRQPGGLETQYF. The CDR3 DNA sequence: TGTGCCAGCAGGCAACCAGGAGGTTTGGAGACCCAGTACTTC.

The genes are TRBV20-1 and TRBJ2-7; 9 nucleotides match TRBD1. The V segment lost 3 bases and the J segment 7 bases; nucleotides outside the gene matches: 10. CDR3 size: 14 residues. Germline V gene data show CDR1 as DFQATT and CDR2 as SNEGSKA (reference sequence). CDR3 amino acids: CSARGQGMAREQYF. CDR3 nucleotide sequence: TGCAGTGCTAGGGGACAGGGTATGGCGAGGGAGCAGTACTTC.

The chain combines TRBV12-3 or TRBV12-4 with TRBJ2-7; possibly TRBD2 for D (6 bases). The CDR3 sequence is 16 residues long. Trimming took 4 bases from V and 2 from J, leaving 18 bases between them. CDR3 residues: CASSSVAELNPYEQYF. The DNA of the CDR3 is TGTGCCAGCAGTTCTGTAGCGGAACTAAACCCCTACGAGCAGTACTTC.